The 31 T cell receptor beta chains below were found in one sample sequenced in a study of T cells in localized non-small cell lung cancer. Some clones are missing from TCRdb's copy, which holds only in-frame ones; the method was immunoSEQ multiplex PCR. The data show 30,000 to 45,000 clones, approximately 90% seen once. The material was peripheral blood, obtained before any cancer treatment. The source of these receptors is a woman aged 35 to 69 with stage I lung adenocarcinoma.

Comments on this clone: At one of its ends the junction is not consistent with the germline gene, which may arise from a read error. The chain links TRBV29-1 to TRBJ2-2; D is unresolved. CDR1 and CDR2 (germline): SQVTM, ANQGSEA. This CDR3 spans 13 amino acids. The DNA for the CDR3 is TGCAGCGTAGAAGGACCGTACACCGGGGAGCTGTTTTTT. Residues: CSVEGPYTGELFF.

The V and J genes are TRBV6-1 and TRBJ2-1; the D is unclear. The germline V gene has CDR1 MNHNS and CDR2 SASEGT. The CDR3 loop spans 15 amino acids. V was shortened by 6 bases and J by 0 bases, with 12 bases between the two germline ends. CDR3 residues: CASRKVIASYNEQFF. In DNA form, the CDR3 reads TGTGCCAGCAGGAAGGTCATCGCCTCCTACAATGAGCAGTTCTTC.

The gene calls are TRBV5-1 and TRBJ2-1; 9 bases are shared with TRBD2. The trim removed 1 base at V and 4 bases at J, leaving 9 bases unmatched. The CDR3 totals 17 residues. Germline V gives CDR1 SGHRS, CDR2 YFSETQ. The CDR3 spells CASSLSAGGIPYNEQFF. The CDR3, as DNA: TGCGCCAGCAGCTTGTCTGCGGGGGGGATCCCTTACAATGAGCAGTTCTTC.

This clone showed up just a few times. This chain links TRBV18 with TRBJ1-1; 10 bases map to TRBD1. The CDR3 runs 16 residues. In germline, CDR1 is KGHSH, CDR2 LQKENI. The junction had 10 bases not matched to a gene; V was cut back by 4 bases and J by 5 bases. CDR3 protein: CASSHRTGGDRTEAFF. CDR3 bases: TGTGCCAGCTCACATAGGACAGGGGGTGATAGGACTGAAGCTTTCTTT.

V is TRBV7-3 and J is TRBJ2-5; D gene uncertain. The CDR3 is 13 residues long. V gave up 4 bases and J gave up 5 bases, with 11 bases separating them. CDR1 SGHTA and CDR2 FQGTGA come from the germline V gene. The CDR3 here is CASSSSAVETQYF. CDR3 nucleotides: TGTGCCAGCAGCTCCAGCGCGGTCGAGACCCAGTACTTC.

The chain uses TRBV5-1 and TRBJ2-1; 8 nucleotides agree with TRBD1. V shed 7 bases and J 8 bases; nucleotides not matched to a gene: 8. This CDR3 has 13 residues. Germline CDR1 SGHRS, CDR2 YFSETQ. In DNA form, the CDR3 reads TGCGCCAGCTGGACGGACAGGGTTCATGAGCAGTTCTTC. It codes for CASWTDRVHEQFF.

This clone has a single count. The rearrangement links TRBV4-1 to TRBJ1-2, with D possibly being TRBD1 (6 bases). V lost 4 bases to trimming and J lost 8 bases, with 20 bases between them. Germline V gene sequence: CDR1 MGHRA, CDR2 YSYEKL. There are 15 residues in the CDR3. This CDR3 reads CASSPSWTALLGYTF. The CDR3 DNA sequence: TGCGCCAGCAGCCCCTCCTGGACAGCCTTGCTGGGCTACACCTTC.

The rearrangement joins TRBV4-1 to TRBJ1-1; D is possibly TRBD1 (5 bases). Germline loops: CDR1 MGHRA, CDR2 YSYEKL. The CDR3 sequence is 13 residues long. V dropped 7 bases and J dropped 1 base, with 10 bases sitting between them. CDR3 in DNA: TGCGCCAGCATGGGGCAGACGAACACTGAAGCTTTCTTT. Translation gives CASMGQTNTEAFF.

This clone was counted once. The genes are TRBV5-4 and TRBJ1-2, with TRBD1 as a possible D gene (6 bases). This CDR3 has 15 amino acids. From germline, CDR1 is SGHNT and CDR2 YYREEE (reference sequence). Trimming shortened V by 4 bases and J by 7 bases, and 20 bases separated the two germline ends. The CDR3 loop is CASSTLGGAIFGYTF. The CDR3 coding sequence is TGTGCCAGCAGCACACTTGGGGGCGCCATATTTGGCTACACCTTC.

The J gene is TRBJ2-5, the V gene TRBV9, with D tentatively TRBD1 or TRBD2 (5 bases each). CDR3 size: 17 residues. Deletions cut 3 bases from V and 4 bases from J, with 22 bases between. Germline V CDR1 and CDR2: SGDLS, YYNGEE. CDR3 DNA: TGTGCCAGCAGCGCCTCGCAGACAGTCCATGGGAGAGAGACCCAGTACTTC. Amino acid sequence: CASSASQTVHGRETQYF.

The sample holds one count of this clone. This chain connects TRBV5-1 to TRBJ2-5, with D perhaps being TRBD1 or TRBD2 (5 bases each). V dropped 4 bases and J dropped 1 base, with 8 bases sitting between them. Germline V lookup: CDR1 SGHRS, CDR2 YFSETQ. The CDR3 contains 13 residues. The CDR3 nucleotides read TGCGCCAGCAGCAAGGGACCCCAAGAGACCCAGTACTTC. Protein sequence: CASSKGPQETQYF.

This clone was counted a few times. The CDR3 DNA reads TGTGCCAGCAGCTATCTCTCGATCACTGAAGCTTTCTTT. Encoded protein: CASSYLSITEAFF. This chain joins TRBV5-5 and TRBJ1-1, with D uncertain. Germline CDR1 and CDR2: SGHKS and YYEKEE (reference sequence). This CDR3 spans 13 amino acids. V was pared by 3 bases and J by 4 bases, with 10 bases between.

This clone showed up just once. At one boundary the junction diverges from the germline segment, which might be a read error. V usage is TRBV7-7 and J usage is TRBJ2-2, with 8 bases that match TRBD2. This CDR3 has 18 amino acids. Looked up from germline, CDR1 is SSHAT and CDR2 is FNYEAQ (reference sequence). CDR3 sequence (DNA): TGTGCTAGCAGCTTACCCCCAAGCAGCGGGGGCTTCACCGGGGAGCTGTTTTTT. It translates to CASSLPPSSGGFTGELFF.

This clone was seen a handful of times. The J gene is TRBJ2-3, the V gene TRBV5-4; D is uncertain. V dropped 2 bases and J dropped 1 base, with 11 bases sitting between them. The CDR3 has 15 amino acids. CDR1 and CDR2 from the germline V gene are SGHNT and YYREEE (reference sequence). CDR3 loop: CASSFLGSGTDTQYF. The DNA for the CDR3 is TGTGCCAGCAGCTTCCTCGGGTCGGGCACAGATACGCAGTATTTT.

The genes are TRBV11-3 and TRBJ2-7; D ambiguous. This CDR3 contains 12 residues. The germline CDR1 and CDR2 sequences are SGHNT and YENEEA. Trimming took off 5 bases at V and 4 bases at J, with 9 bases between the two ends. CDR3 sequence: CASSRLGYEQYF. CDR3 nucleotide sequence: TGTGCCAGCAGCCGTCTAGGGTACGAGCAGTACTTC.

This clone showed up just a few times. The V call is TRBV5-1, the J call TRBJ2-5; D may be TRBD2 (6 bases). V lost 4 bases to trimming and J lost 2 bases, with 15 bases between them. CDR3 length: 15 residues. CDR1 is SGHRS, CDR2 YFSETQ, per germline. CDR3 residues: CASSGGTLTQETQYF. The CDR3 coding sequence is TGCGCCAGCAGCGGGGGGACTCTGACACAAGAGACCCAGTACTTC.

The chain is built from TRBV21-1 and TRBJ1-2. TRBV21-1 is a pseudogene. The CDR3 spans 16 residues. CDR3 in amino acids: CASSKRGQRGFYGYTF. CDR3 coding DNA: TGTGCCAGCAGCAAACGGGGACAACGGGGGTTCTATGGCTACACCTTC.

V gene TRBV6-1 combines with J gene TRBJ2-7, with TRBD2 identical over 8 bases. Per the germline V gene, CDR1 is MNHNS and CDR2 is SASEGT. The CDR3 totals 16 residues. V gave up 0 bases and J gave up 7 bases; unmatched junction bases: 11. CDR3 nucleotide sequence: TGTGCCAGCAGTGAAGCAGGTAGCGGGGCCTCCGGGGAGCAGTACTTC. Protein: CASSEAGSGASGEQYF.

The rearrangement joins TRBV19 to TRBJ1-5; 9 nucleotides align to TRBD1. The CDR3 totals 15 residues. Unmatched junction bases numbered 9, after V lost 5 bases and J lost 7 bases. CDR1 and CDR2 (germline): LNHDA, SQIVND (reference sequence). CDR3 coding DNA: TGTGCCAGTAGTTCTCAACAGGGGGCAAGGCAGCCCCAGCATTTT. It is translated as CASSSQQGARQPQHF.

The sample holds a few counts of this clone. The chain links TRBV6-5 to TRBJ1-1; possible D gene TRBD1, 6 bases. V lost 2 bases and J lost 6, with 13 bases in between. The germline V gene has CDR1 MNHEY and CDR2 SVGAGI. The CDR3 consists of 14 residues. This CDR3 is CASSYGRKGAEAFF. DNA for the CDR3: TGTGCCAGCAGTTACGGACGTAAGGGGGCTGAAGCTTTCTTT.

The CDR3 bases are TGCGCCAGCAGCTTTAGACAGGGTGGCTATGGCTACACCTTC. Protein sequence: CASSFRQGGYGYTF. The chain recombines TRBV5-1 with TRBJ1-2; 7 nucleotides match TRBD1. The CDR3 is 14 residues long. Losses at the gene ends were 2 bases for V and 4 bases for J; bases not matched to a gene: 5. CDR1 is SGHRS, CDR2 YFSETQ, per germline.

V is TRBV5-1 and J is TRBJ2-3; 8 nucleotides line up with TRBD1. Germline lookup yields CDR1 SGHRS and CDR2 YFSETQ. The CDR3 is 14 residues long. J was trimmed by 5 bases and V by 4 bases; bases with no gene match: 6. Here the CDR3 reads CASSPGQALDTQYF. The CDR3 nucleotides are TGCGCCAGCAGCCCGGGACAGGCCCTAGATACGCAGTATTTT.

This chain links TRBV9 with TRBJ2-2; TRBD2 aligns across 10 bases. Germline loops: CDR1 SGDLS, CDR2 YYNGEE. There are 16 residues in the CDR3. With V trimmed by 0 bases and J by 4 bases, 3 bases remained unmatched. The CDR3 loop reads CASSVGVAGGTGELFF. CDR3 DNA: TGTGCCAGCAGCGTAGGGGTAGCGGGGGGCACCGGGGAGCTGTTTTTT.

This chain connects TRBV2 to TRBJ1-2; possibly TRBD1 for D (5 bases). This CDR3 region has 13 residues. Germline CDR1 is SNHLY and CDR2 is FYNNEI. V lost 4 bases to trimming and J lost 3 bases, with 9 bases between them. CDR3 sequence reads: CASSVGADYGYTF. CDR3 nucleotide sequence: TGTGCCAGCAGTGTCGGGGCTGACTATGGCTACACCTTC.

The chain links TRBV7-6 to TRBJ2-1; perhaps TRBD2 as D (6 bases). V was pared by 5 bases and J by 3 bases, with 11 bases between. The CDR3 loop spans 14 amino acids. CDR1 and CDR2 from the germline V gene are SGHVS and FNYEAQ. The CDR3 reads CASSPPGDYNEQFF. The CDR3 DNA is TGTGCCAGCAGCCCCCCGGGAGACTACAATGAGCAGTTCTTC.

V is TRBV7-2 and J is TRBJ2-5, with 7 bases identical to TRBD1. V was clipped by 0 bases and J by 5 bases; unmatched bases: 3. The CDR3 is made up of 14 amino acids. Germline CDR1 SGHTA, CDR2 FQGNSA. CDR3 protein: CASSLAVQGETQYF. The DNA for the CDR3 is TGTGCCAGCAGCTTAGCTGTACAGGGGGAGACCCAGTACTTC.

This clone was seen only once. The chain uses TRBV5-1 and TRBJ1-1; maybe TRBD1 (5 bases). The germline V gene encodes CDR1 SGHRS and CDR2 YFSETQ. Trimming removed 2 bases from V and 5 bases from J, with 16 bases in between. This CDR3 comprises 15 residues. The CDR3 DNA follows: TGCGCCAGCAGCTTCGACAGCCCCGCAAGAACTGAAGCTTTCTTT. Its protein product is CASSFDSPARTEAFF. The variable domain in full, completed from reference TRBV5-1 and TRBJ1-1, reads KAGVTQTPRYLIKTRGQQVTLSCSPISGHRSVSWYQQTPGQGLQFLFEYFSETQRNKGNFPGRFSGRQFSNSRSEMNVSTLELGDSALYLCASSFDSPARTEAFFGQGTRLTVV.

The chain employs TRBV25-1 and TRBJ1-1; tentatively, D is TRBD1 (5 bases). V dropped 6 bases and J dropped 1 base, with 9 bases sitting between them. CDR1 and CDR2 (germline): MGHDK, SYGVNS. The length of the CDR3 is 13 residues. The CDR3, as DNA: TGTGCCAGCAGCTTTACAGGGAACACTGAAGCTTTCTTT. Its translation: CASSFTGNTEAFF.

J is TRBJ2-3 and V is TRBV28, with D uncertain. The CDR3 runs 14 residues. CDR1 and CDR2 from the germline V gene are MDHEN and SYDVKM. V was shortened by 0 bases and J by 0 bases, with 4 bases between the two germline ends. DNA for the CDR3: TGTGCCAGCAGTTTATGGGGTAGCACAGATACGCAGTATTTT. Translation gives CASSLWGSTDTQYF.

For the CDR3, the DNA is TGTGCCAGCAGCTCCAGGGGAGGCCGCTCCTACGAGCAGTACTTC. Translation: CASSSRGGRSYEQYF. The V call is TRBV7-2, the J call TRBJ2-7; D could derive from TRBD1 or TRBD2 (6 bases each). The V end lost 4 bases, the J end lost 0 bases, and 13 bases lay between the germline ends. Germline V gives CDR1 SGHTA, CDR2 FQGNSA. This CDR3 comprises 15 residues.

The rearrangement uses TRBV10-1 and TRBJ1-2; D remains ambiguous. With 3 bases removed from V and 7 bases from J, the gap between germline ends came to 12 bases. Per germline, CDR1 WNHNN and CDR2 SYGVQD (reference sequence). This CDR3 spans 13 amino acids. CDR3 protein: CASSDDQARGYTF. DNA for the CDR3: TGCGCCAGCAGTGACGATCAGGCGCGTGGCTACACCTTC.